This T cell receptor (beta chain) was sequenced during a study of monozygotic twins with inflammatory bowel disease. The CDR3 is 15 residues long. Germline V lookup: CDR1 MNHNS, CDR2 SASEGT. As for this clonotype: Its antigen is unknown.

Study-wide points: Resolution of different T cell subtypes was not achieved.

TCRdb reprocessed the 5' RACE reads, keeping one entry per CDR3 protein, no DNA. The sample table sets out some 160,000 distinct CDR3 sequences. This clonotype was obtained from a human donor with ulcerative colitis or Crohn's disease, or a healthy co-twin of an affected twin (not recorded which). The chain uses TRBV6-1 and TRBJ1-4; TCRdb names TRBD1, which stays unverified in the absence of DNA. Input material: blood. CDR3 sequence reads: CASRQTGVRSEKLFF.